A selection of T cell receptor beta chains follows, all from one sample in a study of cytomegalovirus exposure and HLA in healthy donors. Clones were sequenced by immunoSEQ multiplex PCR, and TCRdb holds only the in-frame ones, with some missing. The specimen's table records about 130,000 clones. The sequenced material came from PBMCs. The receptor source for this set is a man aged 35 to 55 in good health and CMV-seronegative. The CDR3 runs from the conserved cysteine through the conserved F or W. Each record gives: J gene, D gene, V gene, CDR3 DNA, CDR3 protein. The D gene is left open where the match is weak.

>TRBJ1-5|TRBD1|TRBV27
TGTGCCAGCAGTCCGGGACAGGGCTTCGATCAGCCCCAGCATTTT
CASSPGQGFDQPQHF
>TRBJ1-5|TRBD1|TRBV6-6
TGTGCCAGTCGGACAGGGGGCAATCAGCCCCAGCATTTT
CASRTGGNQPQHF
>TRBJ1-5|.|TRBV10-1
TGCGCCAGCAGTGAGTCCGGTCGCAATCAGCCCCAGCATTTT
CASSESGRNQPQHF
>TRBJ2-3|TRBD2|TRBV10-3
TGTGCCATCAGTGAATATGAGCGGGGAGGCACAGATACGCAGTATTTT
CAISEYERGGTDTQYF
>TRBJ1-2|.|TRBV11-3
TGTGCCAGCAGCTTAGAGTCCGTGTCTAGTGGCTACACCTTC
CASSLESVSSGYTF
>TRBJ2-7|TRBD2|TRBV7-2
TGTGCCAGCAGCTTCAATAGCGGGAGTTACGAGCAGTACTTC
CASSFNSGSYEQYF
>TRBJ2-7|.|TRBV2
TGTGCCGGAGGGACAGTCTACGAGCAGTACTTC
CAGGTVYEQYF
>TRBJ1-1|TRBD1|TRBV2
TGTGCCAGCAGTCCTTGGACAGGGTTCATAACTGAAGCTTTCTTT
CASSPWTGFITEAFF
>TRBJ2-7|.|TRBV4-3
TGCGCCAGCAGCTCCATGCCCTCCAGTTACGAGCAGTACTTC
CASSSMPSSYEQYF
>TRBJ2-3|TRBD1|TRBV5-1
TGCGCCAGCACCCTGACAGGGACCCTCACAGATACGCAGTATTTT
CASTLTGTLTDTQYF
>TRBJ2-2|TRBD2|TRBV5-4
TGTGCCAGCACCGTTAAGGGTAGCGGGAGGGCCGGGGAGCTGTTTTTT
CASTVKGSGRAGELFF